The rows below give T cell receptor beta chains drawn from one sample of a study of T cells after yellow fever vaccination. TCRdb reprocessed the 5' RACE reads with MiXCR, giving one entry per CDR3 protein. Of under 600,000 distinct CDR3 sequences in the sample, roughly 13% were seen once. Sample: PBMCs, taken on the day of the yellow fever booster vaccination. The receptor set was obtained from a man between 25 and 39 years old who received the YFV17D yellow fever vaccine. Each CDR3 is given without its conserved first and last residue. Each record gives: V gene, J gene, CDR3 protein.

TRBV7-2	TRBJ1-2	ASSLVAGGNYGYT
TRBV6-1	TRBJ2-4	ASRGASTQAKNIQY
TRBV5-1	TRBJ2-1	ASSLGRLARVNEQF
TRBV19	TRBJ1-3	ASATLISDGNTIY
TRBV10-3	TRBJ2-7	AISESTRTGEQY
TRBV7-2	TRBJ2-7	ASSQGLAPNYEQY
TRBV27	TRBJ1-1	ASSLWTDTEAF
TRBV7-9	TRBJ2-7	ASSLEGVGEQY
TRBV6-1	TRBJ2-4	ASSIVKLAKNIQY
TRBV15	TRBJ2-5	ATSRVMGHLETQY
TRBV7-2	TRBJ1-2	ASSLAQGIDYGYT
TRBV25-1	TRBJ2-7	ASSKGLAGGLEQY
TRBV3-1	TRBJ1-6	ASSLGRNSPLH
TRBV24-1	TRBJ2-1	ATSDHPTSDRSYNEQF
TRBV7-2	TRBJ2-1	ASRVDNEQF
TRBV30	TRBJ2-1	ASSRGTGGGNEQF
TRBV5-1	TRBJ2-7	ASSYYWTGAYEQY
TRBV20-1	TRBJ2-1	SAVRASGNYEQF
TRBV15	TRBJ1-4	ATSNRTVVGEKLF
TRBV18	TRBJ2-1	ASSLTTGGGYNEQF